This T cell receptor (beta chain) derives from a study of T cell responses to AZD1222 COVID-19 vaccine. Libraries were prepared by immunoSEQ multiplex PCR; TCRdb keeps only in-frame clonotypes and omits some of them. The table includes approximately 100,000 clones, over 90% detected once. General study results and limits: Donors in the cohort were predominantly white British and more often female, and clonal diversity was possibly underestimated.

The ends were cut back, 3 bases at V and 3 bases at J, with 11 bases in the middle. This CDR3 spans 14 amino acids. Germline V gives CDR1 GTSNPN, CDR2 SVGIG (reference sequence). This clone has just a few counts. Its antigen remains unidentified. Sequencing used peripheral blood, obtained on day 0 of AZD1222 vaccination. V usage is TRBV30 and J usage is TRBJ2-2; D is perhaps TRBD1 (6 bases). The TCR sequence derives from an adult in good health. The CDR3 sequence is CAWRLTGYTGELFF. The CDR3 DNA is TGTGCCTGGAGACTAACAGGGTACACCGGGGAGCTGTTTTTT.